The 16 T cell receptor beta chains presented below share a single source sample, sequenced in a study of T cell responses to AZD1222 COVID-19 vaccine (dated by TCRdb to the early 2020s). The meaning of the sample's time point label: baseline before first vaccination. Receptor amplification or capture employed the immunoSEQ multiplex PCR assay. TCRdb retrieved this table from immuneACCESS and kept in-frame rearrangements only. Not all clones are present; in checked studies, unresolved V genes account for under half, and no reason is known for the remainder. The sample data list 100,000 to 150,000 clones, and about 90% of these were observed just once. Together, the top ten hold 1.1% of the sample. The sequencing here drew on peripheral blood, taken on day 0 of AZD1222 vaccination. The receptors stem from an adult in good health.

V usage is TRBV6-1 and J usage is TRBJ1-1, with a tentative D call TRBD1 (6 bases). The V gene's germline CDR1 is MNHNS and CDR2 SASEGT. The CDR3 extends over 16 amino acids. Trimming removed 2 bases at V and 5 bases at J, with 18 bases between. The CDR3 sequence is CASSEIPTGYLTEAFF. CDR3 sequence (DNA): TGTGCCAGCAGTGAAATCCCCACAGGGTACTTAACTGAAGCTTTCTTT.

The chain combines TRBV5-8 with TRBJ2-1; possible D gene TRBD2, 5 bases. The CDR3 covers 15 residues. V dropped 2 bases and J dropped 0 bases, with 9 bases sitting between them. CDR1 is SGHTS and CDR2 is YDEGEE in the germline V gene. CDR3 sequence: CASSLRGSSYNEQFF. CDR3 nucleotides: TGTGCCAGCAGCTTACGAGGGAGCTCCTACAATGAGCAGTTCTTC.

The chain recombines TRBV30 with TRBJ1-6; a weak D match, TRBD1 (5 bases). V was trimmed by 2 bases and J by 8 bases, leaving 10 bases between them. The CDR3 sequence is 13 residues long. Germline assignment: CDR1 GTSNPN and CDR2 SVGIG (reference sequence). CDR3 in DNA: TGTGCCTGGAGTTGGGGACTAGATTCACCCCTCCACTTT. Residues: CAWSWGLDSPLHF.

The rearrangement joins TRBV19 to TRBJ1-1; D possibly corresponds to TRBD1 (5 bases). The germline gives CDR1 LNHDA, CDR2 SQIVND (reference sequence). The V end was cut by 8 bases, the J end by 4 bases, with 14 bases between. The CDR3 spans 13 residues. This CDR3 reads CASLAGTGTEAFF. The DNA for the CDR3 is TGTGCCAGTCTGGCGGGGACGGGCACTGAAGCTTTCTTT. Full variable domain (missing parts from reference TRBV19 and TRBJ1-1): DGGITQSPKYLFRKEGQNVTLSCEQNLNHDAMYWYRQDPGQGLRLIYYSQIVNDFQKGDIAEGYSVSREKKESFPLTVTSAQKNPTAFYLCASLAGTGTEAFFGQGTRLTVV.

On this clone: One end of the junction varies from germline; a read error may be responsible. V is TRBV6-4 and J is TRBJ1-5, with unresolved D. Looked up from germline, CDR1 is MRHNA and CDR2 is SNTAGT. The CDR3 loop spans 12 amino acids. CDR3 protein: CASRDYNQPQHF. The DNA of the CDR3 is TGTGCCAGCAGGGACTATAATCAGCCCCAGCATTTT.

The rearrangement uses TRBV28 and TRBJ2-4; a possible D gene is TRBD2 (5 bases). V was cut by 2 bases and J by 1 base, with 15 bases left in between. The CDR3 covers 17 residues. From germline, CDR1 is MDHEN and CDR2 SYDVKM. The CDR3 nucleotides are TGTGCCAGCAGTTTAATCTCGCTGGAGGCGGCCAAAAACATTCAGTACTTC. It is translated as CASSLISLEAAKNIQYF. Variable domain in full (rest from reference TRBV28 and TRBJ2-4): DVKVTQSSRYLVKRTGEKVFLECVQDMDHENMFWYRQDPGLGLRLIYFSYDVKMKEKGDIPEGYSVSREKKERFSLILESASTNQTSMYLCASSLISLEAAKNIQYFGAGTRLSVL.

V usage is TRBV19 and J usage is TRBJ1-6; the D gene is possibly TRBD1 (6 bases). This CDR3 region has 16 residues. V lost 6 bases and J lost 0, with 12 bases in between. Germline loops: CDR1 LNHDA, CDR2 SQIVND (reference sequence). The CDR3 sequence is CASSMGASSYNSPLHF. The CDR3 bases are TGTGCCAGTAGCATGGGGGCGAGCTCCTATAATTCACCCCTCCACTTT.

The genes are TRBV18 and TRBJ1-4; D gene unclear. CDR3 length: 15 residues. The germline V and J ends were trimmed by 0 bases and 8 bases, with 13 bases remaining between them. Per germline, CDR1 KGHSH and CDR2 LQKENI. Here the CDR3 DNA reads TGTGCCAGCTCACCACCACTACCGTTGGGGGAAAAACTGTTTTTT. Amino acid sequence: CASSPPLPLGEKLFF.

V usage is TRBV28 and J usage is TRBJ1-5, with 9 bases lining up with TRBD1. After removal of 5 bases from V and 6 bases from J, the junction contained 8 bases not matched to a gene. Germline CDR1 MDHEN, CDR2 SYDVKM. CDR3 length equals 15 residues. The CDR3 protein is CASSPSDRGRQPQHF. DNA for the CDR3: TGTGCCAGCAGTCCATCGGACAGGGGTCGTCAGCCCCAGCATTTT.

This chain uses TRBV25-1 with TRBJ1-1; no clear D gene. Germline CDR1 is MGHDK and CDR2 is SYGVNS. V shed 6 bases and J shed 0 bases, with 11 bases lying between them. The CDR3 has 14 residues. The chain's CDR3 is CASRERGMNTEAFF. CDR3 bases: TGTGCCAGCAGGGAGAGAGGCATGAACACTGAAGCTTTCTTT.

The chain carries TRBV2 and TRBJ1-1; 8 bases map to TRBD1. The CDR3 is 14 residues long. Looked up from germline, CDR1 is SNHLY and CDR2 is FYNNEI. V lost 4 bases, J lost 1 base, and 2 bases stayed unmatched. The CDR3 loop reads CASSGTGRNTEAFF. In nucleotides, the CDR3 is TGTGCCAGCAGTGGGACAGGGAGGAACACTGAAGCTTTCTTT.

V is TRBV4-1 and J is TRBJ1-1, with D maybe TRBD1 (5 bases). Germline values: CDR1 MGHRA, CDR2 YSYEKL. The CDR3 spans 16 residues. Between the trimmed V and J ends, which lost 7 bases and 3 bases, there was a span of 21 bases. The CDR3 protein is CASTSNAGARDTEAFF. The CDR3 DNA is TGCGCCAGCACATCAAACGCCGGGGCGCGGGACACTGAAGCTTTCTTT.

J is TRBJ1-2 and V is TRBV7-9; D unresolved. The CDR3 runs to 11 residues. Germline V lookup: CDR1 SEHNR, CDR2 FQNEAQ (reference sequence). Deletions cut 4 bases from V and 5 bases from J, with 5 bases between. CDR3 loop: CASSSGYGYTF. DNA of the CDR3: TGTGCCAGCAGCTCCGGGTATGGCTACACCTTC.

This sequence joins TRBV9 and TRBJ2-2; D is perhaps TRBD2 (7 bases). Germline V lookup: CDR1 SGDLS, CDR2 YYNGEE. This CDR3 has 16 residues. Trimming removed 4 bases from V and 3 bases from J, with 16 bases in between. The CDR3 sequence: CASSPRGGTDTGELFF. CDR3 DNA: TGTGCCAGCAGCCCTAGGGGGGGCACGGACACCGGGGAGCTGTTTTTT. Looking up the rest from reference TRBV9 and TRBJ2-2 gives the full variable domain: DSGVTQTPKHLITATGQRVTLRCSPRSGDLSVYWYQQSLDQGLQFLIQYYNGEERAKGNILERFSAQQFPDLHSELNLSSLELGDSALYFCASSPRGGTDTGELFFGEGSRLTVL.

The chain is built from TRBV28 and TRBJ1-2; the D gene is possibly TRBD1 (5 bases). The ends were cut back, 8 bases at V and 6 bases at J, with 19 bases in the middle. Germline V gene sequence: CDR1 MDHEN, CDR2 SYDVKM. The CDR3 runs to 14 residues. The CDR3 DNA follows: TGTGCCAGCGGGGAGGGGCATCACCTGGATGGCTACACCTTC. Residues: CASGEGHHLDGYTF.

V and J are TRBV5-1 and TRBJ1-2; D unclear. Trimming took 4 bases from V and 2 from J, leaving 15 bases between them. The CDR3 sequence is 15 residues long. Germline lookup yields CDR1 SGHRS and CDR2 YFSETQ. The CDR3 sequence: CASSGVVGINYGYTF. The DNA of the CDR3 is TGCGCCAGCAGCGGGGTAGTAGGAATAAACTATGGCTACACCTTC.